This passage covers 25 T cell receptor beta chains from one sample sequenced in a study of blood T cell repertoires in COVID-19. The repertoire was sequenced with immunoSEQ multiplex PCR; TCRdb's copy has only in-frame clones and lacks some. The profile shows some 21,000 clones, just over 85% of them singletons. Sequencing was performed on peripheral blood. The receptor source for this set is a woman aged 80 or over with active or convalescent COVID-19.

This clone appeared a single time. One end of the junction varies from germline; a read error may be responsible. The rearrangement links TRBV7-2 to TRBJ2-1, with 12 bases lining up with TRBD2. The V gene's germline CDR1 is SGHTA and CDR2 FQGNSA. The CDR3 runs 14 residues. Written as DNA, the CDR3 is TGTGCCAGCAGCCTAGCGGGGGGGAGTAATGAGCAGTTCTTC. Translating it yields CASSLAGGSNEQFF.

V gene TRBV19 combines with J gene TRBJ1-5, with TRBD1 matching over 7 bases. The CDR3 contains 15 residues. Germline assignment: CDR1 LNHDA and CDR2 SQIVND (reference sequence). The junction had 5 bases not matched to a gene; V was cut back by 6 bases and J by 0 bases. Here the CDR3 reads CASRQGPVSNQPQHF. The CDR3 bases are TGTGCCAGTAGACAGGGGCCCGTTAGCAATCAGCCCCAGCATTTT. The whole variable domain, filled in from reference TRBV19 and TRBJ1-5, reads DGGITQSPKYLFRKEGQNVTLSCEQNLNHDAMYWYRQDPGQGLRLIYYSQIVNDFQKGDIAEGYSVSREKKESFPLTVTSAQKNPTAFYLCASRQGPVSNQPQHFGDGTRLSIL.

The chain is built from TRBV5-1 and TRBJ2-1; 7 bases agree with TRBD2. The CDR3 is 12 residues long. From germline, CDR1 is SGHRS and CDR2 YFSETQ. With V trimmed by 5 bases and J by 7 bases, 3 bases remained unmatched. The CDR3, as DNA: TGCGCCAGCAGTTATAGCGGGAATGAGCAGTTCTTC. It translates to CASSYSGNEQFF. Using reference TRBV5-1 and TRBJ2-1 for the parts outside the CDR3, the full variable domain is KAGVTQTPRYLIKTRGQQVTLSCSPISGHRSVSWYQQTPGQGLQFLFEYFSETQRNKGNFPGRFSGRQFSNSRSEMNVSTLELGDSALYLCASSYSGNEQFFGPGTRLTVL.

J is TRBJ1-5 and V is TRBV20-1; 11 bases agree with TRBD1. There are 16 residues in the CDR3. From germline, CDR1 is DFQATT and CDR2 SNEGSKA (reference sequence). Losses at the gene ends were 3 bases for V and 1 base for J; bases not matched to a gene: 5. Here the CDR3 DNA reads TGCAGTGCTAGTATGGGGACAGGGGGGAGCAATCAGCCCCAGCATTTT. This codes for CSASMGTGGSNQPQHF.

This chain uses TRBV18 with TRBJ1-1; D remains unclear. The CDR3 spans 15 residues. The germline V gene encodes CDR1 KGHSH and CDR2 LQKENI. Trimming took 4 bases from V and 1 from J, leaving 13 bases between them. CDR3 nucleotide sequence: TGTGCCAGCTCACTCACCCGGGTGACGAACACTGAAGCTTTCTTT. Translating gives CASSLTRVTNTEAFF.

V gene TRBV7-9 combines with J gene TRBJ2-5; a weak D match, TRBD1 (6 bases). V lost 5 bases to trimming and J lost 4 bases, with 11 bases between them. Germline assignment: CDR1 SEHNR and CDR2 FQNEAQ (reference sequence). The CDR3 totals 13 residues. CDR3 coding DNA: TGTGCCAGCAGCATGACAGGCGTAGAGACCCAGTACTTC. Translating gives CASSMTGVETQYF.

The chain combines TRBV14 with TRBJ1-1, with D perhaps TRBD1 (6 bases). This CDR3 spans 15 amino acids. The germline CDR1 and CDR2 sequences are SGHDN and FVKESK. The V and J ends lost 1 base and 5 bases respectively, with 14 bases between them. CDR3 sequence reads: CASSQVRGALTEAFF. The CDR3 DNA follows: TGTGCCAGCAGCCAAGTTCGGGGGGCTTTAACTGAAGCTTTCTTT.

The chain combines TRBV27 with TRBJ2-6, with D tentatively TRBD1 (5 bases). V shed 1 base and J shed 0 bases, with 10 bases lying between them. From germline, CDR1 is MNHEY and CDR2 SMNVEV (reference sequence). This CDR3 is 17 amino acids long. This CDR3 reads CASSLYDSLSGANVLTF. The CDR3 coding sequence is TGTGCCAGCAGTTTATACGACAGCCTCTCTGGGGCCAACGTCCTGACTTTC.

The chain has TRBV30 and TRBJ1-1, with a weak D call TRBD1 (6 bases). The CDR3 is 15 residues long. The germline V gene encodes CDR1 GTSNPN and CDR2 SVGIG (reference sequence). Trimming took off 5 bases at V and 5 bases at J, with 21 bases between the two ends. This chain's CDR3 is CAWGLGTPGGTEAFF. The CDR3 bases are TGTGCCTGGGGACTCGGGACACCAGGTGGTACTGAAGCTTTCTTT.

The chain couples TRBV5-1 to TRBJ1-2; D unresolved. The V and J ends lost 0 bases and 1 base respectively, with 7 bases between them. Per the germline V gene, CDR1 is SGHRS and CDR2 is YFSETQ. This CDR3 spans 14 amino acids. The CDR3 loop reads CASSLALDNYGYTF. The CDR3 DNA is TGCGCCAGCAGCTTGGCCTTAGATAACTATGGCTACACCTTC.

CDR3 region: CASSLKAVYSGNTIYF. As DNA, the CDR3 is TGTGCCAGCAGTTTAAAAGCGGTTTACTCTGGAAACACCATATATTTT. The chain links TRBV28 to TRBJ1-3; D is unclear. Trimming stripped 2 bases from V and 0 bases from J, with 11 bases between. Germline V gene lookup returns CDR1 MDHEN and CDR2 SYDVKM. This CDR3 is 16 amino acids long. Complete variable domain (other parts from reference TRBV28 and TRBJ1-3): DVKVTQSSRYLVKRTGEKVFLECVQDMDHENMFWYRQDPGLGLRLIYFSYDVKMKEKGDIPEGYSVSREKKERFSLILESASTNQTSMYLCASSLKAVYSGNTIYFGEGSWLTVV.

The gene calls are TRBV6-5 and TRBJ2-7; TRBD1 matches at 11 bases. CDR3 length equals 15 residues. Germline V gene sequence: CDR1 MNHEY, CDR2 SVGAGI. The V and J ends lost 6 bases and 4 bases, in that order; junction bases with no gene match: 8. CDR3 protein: CASRTTGTGGYEQYF. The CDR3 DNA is TGTGCCAGCAGGACGACCGGGACAGGGGGGTACGAGCAGTACTTC.

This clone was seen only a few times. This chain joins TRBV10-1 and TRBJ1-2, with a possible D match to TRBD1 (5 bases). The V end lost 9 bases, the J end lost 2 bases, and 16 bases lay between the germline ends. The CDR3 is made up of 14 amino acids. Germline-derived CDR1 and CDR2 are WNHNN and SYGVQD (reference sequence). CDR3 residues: CARKAPQGNYGYTF. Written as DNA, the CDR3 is TGCGCCAGGAAGGCACCTCAGGGAAACTATGGCTACACCTTC.

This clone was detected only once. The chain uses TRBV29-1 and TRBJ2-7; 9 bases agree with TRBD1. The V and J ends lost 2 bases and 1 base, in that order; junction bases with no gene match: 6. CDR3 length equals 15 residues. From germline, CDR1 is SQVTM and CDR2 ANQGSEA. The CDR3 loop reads CSVEKRTGVSYEQYF. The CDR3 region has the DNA TGCAGCGTTGAAAAACGGACAGGGGTATCCTACGAGCAGTACTTC.

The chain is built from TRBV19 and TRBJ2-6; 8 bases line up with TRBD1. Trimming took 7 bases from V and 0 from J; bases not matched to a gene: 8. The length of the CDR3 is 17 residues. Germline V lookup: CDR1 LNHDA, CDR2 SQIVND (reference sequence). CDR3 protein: CASKKGQGNSGANVLTF. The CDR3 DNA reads TGTGCCAGTAAAAAAGGACAGGGTAACTCTGGGGCCAACGTCCTGACTTTC.

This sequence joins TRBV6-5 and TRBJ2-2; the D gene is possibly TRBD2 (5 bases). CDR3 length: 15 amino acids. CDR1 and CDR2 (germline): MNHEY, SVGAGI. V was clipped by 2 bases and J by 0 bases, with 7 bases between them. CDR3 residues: CASSYGRANTGELFF. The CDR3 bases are TGTGCCAGCAGTTACGGGCGGGCGAACACCGGGGAGCTGTTTTTT.

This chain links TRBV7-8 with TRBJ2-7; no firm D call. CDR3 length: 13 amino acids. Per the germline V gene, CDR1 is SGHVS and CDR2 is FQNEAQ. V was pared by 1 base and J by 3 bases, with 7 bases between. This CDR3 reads CASSLGADYEQYF. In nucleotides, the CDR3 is TGTGCCAGCAGCTTAGGGGCTGACTACGAGCAGTACTTC.

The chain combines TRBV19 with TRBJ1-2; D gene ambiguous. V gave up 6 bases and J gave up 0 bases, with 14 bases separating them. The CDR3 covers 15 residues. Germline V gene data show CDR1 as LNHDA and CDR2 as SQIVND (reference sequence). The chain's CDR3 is CASSQPSGSNYGYTF. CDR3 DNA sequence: TGTGCCAGTAGCCAACCAAGCGGGTCTAACTATGGCTACACCTTC.

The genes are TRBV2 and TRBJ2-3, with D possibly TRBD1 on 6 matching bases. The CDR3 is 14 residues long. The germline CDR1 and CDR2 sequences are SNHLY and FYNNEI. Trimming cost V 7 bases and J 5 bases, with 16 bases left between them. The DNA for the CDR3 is TGTGCCAGCAAATCCCGGGACAAGGGAGATACGCAGTATTTT. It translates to CASKSRDKGDTQYF.

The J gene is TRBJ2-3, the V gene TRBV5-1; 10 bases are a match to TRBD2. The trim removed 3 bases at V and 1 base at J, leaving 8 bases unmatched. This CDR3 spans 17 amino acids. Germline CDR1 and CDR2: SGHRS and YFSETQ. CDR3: CASSSLAGVGGTDTQYF. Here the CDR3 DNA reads TGCGCCAGCAGCTCCCTAGCGGGAGTAGGTGGCACAGATACGCAGTATTTT.

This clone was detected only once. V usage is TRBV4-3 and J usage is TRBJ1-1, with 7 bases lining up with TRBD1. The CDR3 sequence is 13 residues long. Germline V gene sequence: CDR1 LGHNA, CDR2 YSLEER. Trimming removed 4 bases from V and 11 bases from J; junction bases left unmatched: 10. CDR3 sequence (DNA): TGCGCCAGCAGCCTAGGGACAGCTCTAGGGGCTTTCTTT. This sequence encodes CASSLGTALGAFF.

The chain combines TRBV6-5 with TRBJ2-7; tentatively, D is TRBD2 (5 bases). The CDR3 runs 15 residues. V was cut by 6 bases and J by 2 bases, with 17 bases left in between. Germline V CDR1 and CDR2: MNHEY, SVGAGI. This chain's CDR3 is CASRGGLLGAYEQYF. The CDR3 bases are TGTGCCAGCAGAGGAGGACTCCTTGGAGCCTACGAGCAGTACTTC.

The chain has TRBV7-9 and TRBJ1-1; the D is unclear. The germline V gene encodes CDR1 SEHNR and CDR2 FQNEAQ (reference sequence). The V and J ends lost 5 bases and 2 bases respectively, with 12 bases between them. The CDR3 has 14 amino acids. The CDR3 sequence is CASSLGLVNTEAFF. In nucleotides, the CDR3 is TGTGCCAGCAGCCTAGGACTGGTAAACACTGAAGCTTTCTTT.

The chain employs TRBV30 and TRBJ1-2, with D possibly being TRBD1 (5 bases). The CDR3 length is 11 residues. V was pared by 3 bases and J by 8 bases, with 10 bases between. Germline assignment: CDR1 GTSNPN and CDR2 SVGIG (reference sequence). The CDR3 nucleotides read TGTGCCTGGAGGACAGAATGGGGCTACACCTTC. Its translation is CAWRTEWGYTF.

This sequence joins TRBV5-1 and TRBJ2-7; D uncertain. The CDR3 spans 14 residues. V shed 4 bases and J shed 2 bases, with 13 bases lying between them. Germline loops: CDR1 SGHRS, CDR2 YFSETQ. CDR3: CASSLGNGPYEQYF. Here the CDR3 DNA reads TGCGCCAGCAGCCTAGGCAATGGCCCCTACGAGCAGTACTTC.